The rows below give T cell receptor beta chains drawn from one sample of a study of blood T cell repertoires in COVID-19. Using immunoSEQ multiplex PCR, the repertoire was profiled, and TCRdb retains in-frame clones only, with some absent. This sample carries 170,000 or so clones, over 80% of them seen once, and the ten largest clones take 5.5% to 8%. The sample comprised peripheral blood. These receptors were taken from a woman between 35 and 50 years old with COVID-19, enrolled during active disease. Both conserved end residues are part of each CDR3. The order of the fields is D gene, clone size, J gene, CDR3 length, V gene, CDR3 protein, CDR3 DNA. The D gene is left open where the match is weak. Some rows have no size entry. The others give once, few or many, or a class for an expanded clone.

D gene: TRBD2
clone size: medium-sized
J gene: TRBJ2-5
CDR3 length: 13
V gene: TRBV7-8
CDR3 protein: CASSLGLAGSQYF
CDR3 DNA: TGTGCCAGCAGCCTGGGACTAGCGGGGTCACAGTACTTC

D gene: -
clone size: -
J gene: TRBJ2-2
CDR3 length: 14
V gene: TRBV6-2/TRBV6-3
CDR3 protein: CASSYAGHTGELFF
CDR3 DNA: TGTGCCAGCAGTTACGCAGGGCACACCGGGGAGCTGTTTTTT

D gene: -
clone size: once
J gene: TRBJ1-1
CDR3 length: 15
V gene: TRBV5-1
CDR3 protein: CASSLEGRVGTEAFF
CDR3 DNA: TGCGCCAGCAGCTTGGAGGGGAGGGTTGGGACTGAAGCTTTCTTT

D gene: TRBD2
clone size: -
J gene: TRBJ2-5
CDR3 length: 14
V gene: TRBV5-6
CDR3 protein: CASSSYSGAGTQYF
CDR3 DNA: TGTGCCAGCAGCTCATATAGCGGGGCGGGGACCCAGTACTTC

D gene: TRBD1
clone size: -
J gene: TRBJ1-4
CDR3 length: 17
V gene: TRBV5-4
CDR3 protein: CASSSPGQGATNEKLFF
CDR3 DNA: TGTGCCAGCAGCTCCCCGGGACAGGGTGCAACTAATGAAAAACTGTTTTTT

D gene: -
clone size: once
J gene: TRBJ1-1
CDR3 length: 16
V gene: TRBV16
CDR3 protein: CASSPTLTGVNTEAFF
CDR3 DNA: TGTGCCAGCAGCCCAACCTTGACAGGTGTGAACACTGAAGCTTTCTTT

D gene: -
clone size: -
J gene: TRBJ2-1
CDR3 length: 15
V gene: TRBV14
CDR3 protein: CASSQESGQRNEQFF
CDR3 DNA: TGTGCCAGCAGCCAAGAATCAGGACAACGGAATGAGCAGTTCTTC

D gene: TRBD2
clone size: -
J gene: TRBJ2-4
CDR3 length: 18
V gene: TRBV28
CDR3 protein: CASHAWGGSVLAKNIQYF
CDR3 DNA: TGTGCCAGCCATGCCTGGGGGGGATCTGTGCTAGCCAAAAACATTCAGTACTTC

D gene: TRBD2
clone size: -
J gene: TRBJ2-3
CDR3 length: 14
V gene: TRBV11-3
CDR3 protein: CASSSSGGTDTQYF
CDR3 DNA: TGTGCCAGCAGCTCTAGCGGGGGCACAGATACGCAGTATTTT

D gene: TRBD2
clone size: -
J gene: TRBJ2-1
CDR3 length: 15
V gene: TRBV9
CDR3 protein: CASSVTSADWNEQFF
CDR3 DNA: TGTGCCAGCAGCGTAACTAGCGCGGATTGGAATGAGCAGTTCTTC

D gene: -
clone size: -
J gene: TRBJ2-2
CDR3 length: 15
V gene: TRBV2
CDR3 protein: CASSAYDGRGGELFF
CDR3 DNA: TGTGCCAGCAGTGCGTACGATGGGCGGGGTGGGGAGCTGTTTTTT

D gene: -
clone size: -
J gene: TRBJ1-6
CDR3 length: 15
V gene: TRBV4-1
CDR3 protein: CASSQDPGGGSPLHF
CDR3 DNA: TGCGCCAGCAGCCAAGATCCGGGCGGAGGGTCACCCCTCCACTTT

D gene: TRBD2
clone size: once
J gene: TRBJ2-7
CDR3 length: 12
V gene: TRBV28
CDR3 protein: CASTSGTHEQYF
CDR3 DNA: TGTGCGAGCACTAGCGGGACCCACGAGCAGTACTTC

D gene: -
clone size: -
J gene: TRBJ2-1
CDR3 length: 15
V gene: TRBV5-1
CDR3 protein: CASSRRGSSYNEQFF
CDR3 DNA: TGCGCCAGCAGTAGGAGGGGAAGCTCCTACAATGAGCAGTTCTTC

D gene: TRBD1
clone size: -
J gene: TRBJ2-7
CDR3 length: 15
V gene: TRBV18
CDR3 protein: CASSTGQGLSYEQYF
CDR3 DNA: TGTGCCAGCTCGACCGGACAGGGACTCTCCTACGAGCAGTACTTC

D gene: TRBD2
clone size: -
J gene: TRBJ2-7
CDR3 length: 14
V gene: TRBV7-9
CDR3 protein: CASSVHREGSEQYF
CDR3 DNA: TGTGCCAGCAGCGTCCACCGGGAGGGATCCGAGCAGTACTTC

D gene: -
clone size: -
J gene: TRBJ1-2
CDR3 length: 12
V gene: TRBV28
CDR3 protein: CASTSTDYGYTF
CDR3 DNA: TGTGCCAGCACTTCGACAGACTATGGCTACACCTTC

D gene: TRBD2
clone size: -
J gene: TRBJ2-2
CDR3 length: 15
V gene: TRBV7-3
CDR3 protein: CASSLTHGRTGELFF
CDR3 DNA: TGTGCCAGCAGCTTAACCCACGGGAGGACCGGGGAGCTGTTTTTT

D gene: -
clone size: -
J gene: TRBJ2-7
CDR3 length: 15
V gene: TRBV6-1
CDR3 protein: CASSELAGMSYEQYF
CDR3 DNA: TGTGCCAGCAGTGAACTCGCAGGGATGTCCTACGAGCAGTACTTC

D gene: -
clone size: -
J gene: TRBJ1-5
CDR3 length: 14
V gene: TRBV2
CDR3 protein: CASGGFRRNQPQHF
CDR3 DNA: TGTGCCAGCGGAGGGTTTAGGCGCAATCAGCCCCAGCATTTT

D gene: -
clone size: -
J gene: TRBJ2-3
CDR3 length: 18
V gene: TRBV11-3
CDR3 protein: CASSLGLWKQTESDTQYF
CDR3 DNA: TGTGCCAGCAGCTTAGGGCTGTGGAAACAAACAGAATCAGATACGCAGTATTTT

D gene: TRBD2
clone size: -
J gene: TRBJ2-3
CDR3 length: 15
V gene: TRBV6-6
CDR3 protein: CASSYSSGLTDTQYF
CDR3 DNA: TGTGCCAGCAGTTACTCTAGCGGGTTGACAGATACGCAGTATTTT

D gene: TRBD1
clone size: once
J gene: TRBJ1-1
CDR3 length: 16
V gene: TRBV5-1
CDR3 protein: CASSFSPGQGGTEAFF
CDR3 DNA: TGCGCCAGCAGCTTTAGTCCGGGACAGGGGGGAACTGAAGCTTTCTTT

D gene: TRBD2
clone size: -
J gene: TRBJ2-2
CDR3 length: 13
V gene: TRBV10-2
CDR3 protein: CASMGGSGGELFF
CDR3 DNA: TGCGCCAGCATGGGCGGGAGTGGCGGGGAGCTGTTTTTT

D gene: TRBD2
clone size: -
J gene: TRBJ2-7
CDR3 length: 14
V gene: TRBV3-1/TRBV3-2
CDR3 protein: CASTLSGRGRVQYF
CDR3 DNA: TGTGCCAGTACCCTAAGCGGGAGGGGCCGTGTGCAGTACTTC

D gene: -
clone size: -
J gene: TRBJ2-7
CDR3 length: 13
V gene: TRBV7-9
CDR3 protein: CATRDPGNYEQYF
CDR3 DNA: TGTGCCACCCGAGACCCGGGAAACTACGAGCAGTACTTC

D gene: TRBD1
clone size: -
J gene: TRBJ2-1
CDR3 length: 17
V gene: TRBV5-1
CDR3 protein: CASSPGQGIRSYNEQFF
CDR3 DNA: TGCGCCAGCAGTCCGGGACAGGGGATCAGATCCTACAATGAGCAGTTCTTC

D gene: -
clone size: -
J gene: TRBJ1-5
CDR3 length: 13
V gene: TRBV10-1
CDR3 protein: CASSPGRNQPQHF
CDR3 DNA: TGCGCCAGCAGTCCCGGGAGAAATCAGCCCCAGCATTTT

D gene: TRBD1
clone size: -
J gene: TRBJ2-7
CDR3 length: 15
V gene: TRBV7-9
CDR3 protein: CASSALQGSSYEQYF
CDR3 DNA: TGTGCCAGCAGCGCCCTACAGGGGAGCTCCTACGAGCAGTACTTC

D gene: -
clone size: -
J gene: TRBJ1-1
CDR3 length: 11
V gene: TRBV27
CDR3 protein: CASSHYTEAFF
CDR3 DNA: TGTGCCAGCAGCCATTACACTGAAGCTTTCTTT